The TCR beta chain under discussion was sequenced for a study of blood T cells in healthy people across ages (dated by TCRdb to 2014 to 2015). For the wider study: Template switching captured roughly one uniquely barcoded TCR beta cDNA molecule per two T cells in model experiments. The donors were split into four age groups: young (average 16 years), middle-aged (more than 35), aged (over 55) and long-lived (approximately 89). To track age-related changes in TCR beta repertoire diversity, the study relied on deep sequencing normalized with unique cDNA molecular identifiers. For two donors (one aged 18 to 29 and one aged 80 or older), the study analyzed two additional independent replicas of 1 million unique cDNA reads from the same blood draw. To avoid experimental bias, donors of different ages were randomly spread across the sequencing lanes.

Library generation was performed with 5' RACE. Sequenced on an Illumina HiSeq 2500. A second PCR of roughly 7 to 11 cycles was performed with a sample-barcoded 5' primer and a J-beta primer mix. A template-switch 5' adaptor carrying 12 random nucleotides introduced a unique molecular identifier onto each TCR beta cDNA molecule. Each sample yielded at least 3 million CDR3-containing paired-end reads. First-strand cDNA was synthesized from all RNA with the Mint cDNA synthesis kit, primed by a TRBC-specific oligonucleotide. After uracil-DNA glycosylase treatment, a first 18-cycle PCR used universal primers M1SS and BC2_uni_R on all cDNA. On the study's bioinformatics: For normalization, 1 million high-quality reads were randomly selected from each sample, with every read carrying a distinct molecular identifier. Instead of being binned into consensus sequences, reads with shared molecular identifiers were discarded. MiTCR, with a Q25 quality threshold and the strictest error-elimination algorithm, was used for CDR3 identification, clonotype clustering and error correction. A nonparametric unseen species model with Euler transformation was used to estimate lower-bound total TCR beta diversity. Starting from the raw public reads, TCRdb applied fastp trimming at Q25, assembled clones with MiXCR and retained in-frame beta chains. Under each unique CDR3 protein, matching rows form one entry showing the most common genes and DNA. TCRdb's processing, not the authors' own work, is the source of the V and J calls. The sample data list about 830,000 distinct CDR3 sequences, and about 62% of these were observed just once. Approximately 23% of the sample is taken by the ten largest.

Donors were 30 to 45 systemically healthy Caucasian individuals from Russia aged roughly 6 to 100 years. About 9.1 milliliters of peripheral blood were collected from each donor into EDTA-treated Vacutainer tubes. Ficoll-Paque density-gradient centrifugation was used to isolate PBMCs, with at least 6 million obtained per sample. Total RNA was extracted from PBMCs with Trizol reagent, with at least 5 micrograms obtained per sample. The percentages of naive CD45RAhigh/CD27high T cells were determined by flow cytometry on a PBMC aliquot from every donor. CDR3 length: 14 amino acids, cysteine to phenylalanine. Just the 42-base CDR3 DNA is kept, in frame starting at base 1. In the germline V gene, CDR1 corresponds to MDHEN and CDR2 to SYDVKM. V is clipped by 5 bases and J by 5 bases, and the sequence between their germline boundaries is 12 bases long. Overall study results and their limits: Because profiling used bulk unsorted PBMCs, naive and antigen-experienced compartments could not be compared conclusively. Observed TCR beta diversity per million T cells fell roughly linearly with age, and a significant reduction was already apparent by age roughly 40. Because donor CMV infection status was unknown, age-related changes in expanded clonotypes were potentially confounded. The percentage of naive T cells measured by flow cytometry correlated strongly with observed TCR beta diversity. Estimates of total diversity based on one million sequenced T cells were considered lower bounds and underestimates. Compared with the aged group, the long-lived group had more naive CD4+ T cells, fewer expanded clones and increased TCR diversity, a pattern suggesting age selection.

On this clonotype: Its antigen remains unidentified. Per-base qualities were not stored, and no clone one base away is much larger.

What was sequenced was blood. The receptor's source is a man younger than 45 in good health. Recombination connected TRBV28 to TRBJ1-4; the D region possibly corresponds to TRBD1 (5 bases align). The CDR3 protein sequence reads: CASSPRRGNEKLFF. DNA sequence: TGTGCCAGCAGTCCTCGTAGGGGCAATGAAAAACTGTTTTTT.